These 2 T cell receptor beta chains were sequenced from one sample in a study of cytomegalovirus exposure and HLA in healthy donors. Amplification used 60 Vbeta primers and 13 Jbeta primers. Method: immunoSEQ multiplex PCR; TCRdb's copy keeps in-frame clones and lacks some. The sample shows about 260,000 clones, roughly 86% of them seen only once. The sequenced sample consisted of PBMCs. Receptors were obtained from a woman in her thirties or forties in good health and CMV-seropositive.

A few counts support this clone. This sequence joins TRBV28 and TRBJ2-7; D not resolved. CDR3 size: 11 residues. Trimming left V 6 bases short and J 6 bases short, with 9 bases between. CDR1 MDHEN and CDR2 SYDVKM come from the germline V gene. The DNA for the CDR3 is TGTGCCAGCAGGGCAGAGGTCGAGCAGTACTTC. The encoded protein is CASRAEVEQYF.

The chain couples TRBV19 to TRBJ2-5; TRBD1 aligns across 8 bases. The germline V gene has CDR1 LNHDA and CDR2 SQIVND (reference sequence). The CDR3 is 15 residues long. Trimming cost V 4 bases and J 0 bases; bases outside gene matches: 4. Here the CDR3 reads CASSTDRGYQETQYF. Here the CDR3 DNA reads TGTGCCAGTAGTACCGACAGGGGATACCAAGAGACCCAGTACTTC.